Below, 32 T cell receptor beta chains from the same sample are listed, as sequenced in a study of T cells in Graves' hyperthyroidism and ophthalmopathy (dated by TCRdb to about 2019). The library was produced with multiplex PCR. Reads for this sample came from an Illumina HiSeq 2000. The TCR beta CDR3 regions were amplified from RNA transcripts. A first-round RT-PCR of the TCR CDR3 used the HTBI primer set with the Qiagen OneStep RT-PCR kit. TCRdb took the public reads, trimmed them with fastp at Q25, ran MiXCR for clone calling and kept in-frame beta chains. Under each unique CDR3 protein, matching rows form one entry showing the most common genes and DNA. The sample data list hundreds of thousands of distinct CDR3 sequences, and around 25% of these were observed just once. The ten largest make up over 25% of the sample. The sample was blood. These TCRs come from a man aged 35 to 55 with Graves' hyperthyroidism that later progressed to Graves' ophthalmopathy.

This clonotype was counted ten times or more. V gene TRBV24-1 combines with J gene TRBJ2-2, with D unresolved. The length of the CDR3 is 15 residues. V was clipped by 3 bases and J by 3 bases, with 10 bases between them. CDR1 and CDR2 (germline): KGHDR, SFDVKD. CDR3 loop: CATSDARQDTGELFF. The CDR3 DNA reads as TGTGCCACCAGTGATGCCCGACAAGACACCGGGGAGCTGTTTTTT.

The chain couples TRBV6-2 or TRBV6-3 to TRBJ1-2, with D tentatively TRBD1 (5 bases). Germline assignment: CDR1 MNHEY and CDR2 SVGEGT. CDR3 length: 11 amino acids. The ends were cut back, 7 bases at V and 7 bases at J, with 10 bases in the middle. Written as DNA, the CDR3 is TGTGCCAGCACCGACAGTTTTGGCTACACCTTC. It yields the protein CASTDSFGYTF.

This clonotype was found many times. V is TRBV20-1 and J is TRBJ2-7; 14 bases agree with TRBD2. The V segment lost 6 bases and the J segment 2 bases; nucleotides outside the gene matches: 9. The CDR3 sequence is 16 residues long. Germline CDR1 and CDR2: DFQATT and SNEGSKA (reference sequence). The CDR3 DNA reads TGCAGTGCAGACGGACTAGCGGGAGGCCGTCCCTACGAGCAGTACTTC. Amino acid sequence: CSADGLAGGRPYEQYF.

The chain combines TRBV6-2 or TRBV6-3 with TRBJ2-2; 11 bases line up with TRBD1. Germline V CDR1 and CDR2: MNHEY, SVGEGT. The V segment lost 6 bases and the J segment 7 bases; nucleotides outside the gene matches: 10. The CDR3 extends over 16 amino acids. The CDR3 nucleotides read TGTGCCAGCAGCTCGGACAGGGGGCCCCTCTACGGGGAGCTGTTTTTT. Translated: CASSSDRGPLYGELFF.

This clonotype was picked up many times. The chain joins TRBV15 to TRBJ2-5, with D perhaps assigned TRBD1 or TRBD2 (6 bases each). This CDR3 contains 13 residues. Trimming left V 6 bases short and J 3 bases short, with 11 bases between. Germline CDR1 is LNHNV and CDR2 is YYDKDF (reference sequence). CDR3 sequence (DNA): TGTGCCACCAGTGGGGGGCCTAAAGAGACCCAGTACTTC. Protein sequence: CATSGGPKETQYF.

This clonotype occurred many times. The V and J genes are TRBV20-1 and TRBJ1-1; the D is unclear. With 5 bases removed from V and 3 bases from J, the gap between germline ends came to 13 bases. The CDR3 is 13 amino acids. Germline CDR1 and CDR2: DFQATT and SNEGSKA (reference sequence). The CDR3 coding sequence is TGCAGTGCTGATCCGGGTGGAGACACTGAAGCTTTCTTT. It codes for CSADPGGDTEAFF.

This clonotype occurred many times. The chain joins TRBV20-1 to TRBJ2-1; 14 nucleotides align to TRBD2. The length of the CDR3 is 18 residues. Trimming at V came to 0 bases and at J to 6 bases, leaving 10 bases not matched to a gene. Per germline, CDR1 DFQATT and CDR2 SNEGSKA (reference sequence). The CDR3 protein is CSARDLGLAGVRSNEQFF. DNA of the CDR3: TGCAGTGCTAGAGATTTGGGACTAGCGGGAGTAAGGAGCAATGAGCAGTTCTTC.

V and J are TRBV29-1 and TRBJ1-2; TRBD1 is a possible D gene (5 bases). The V gene's germline CDR1 is SQVTM and CDR2 ANQGSEA. V dropped 4 bases and J dropped 3 bases, with 12 bases sitting between them. The CDR3 spans 13 residues. As DNA, the CDR3 is TGCAGCGTTGCGGAGGGGCTTGACTATGGCTACACCTTC. Translating gives CSVAEGLDYGYTF.

This clonotype has a count of ten or more. The V gene is TRBV20-1, the J gene TRBJ2-7; either TRBD1 or TRBD2 may supply D (6 bases each). V gave up 2 bases and J gave up 0 bases, with 23 bases separating them. The germline V gene encodes CDR1 DFQATT and CDR2 SNEGSKA (reference sequence). CDR3 length equals 18 residues. CDR3 loop: CSARFFIAEGGRSYEQYF. The CDR3 DNA reads TGCAGTGCTAGATTTTTTATAGCGGAGGGGGGCCGCTCCTACGAGCAGTACTTC.

This clonotype has only one observation. The gene calls are TRBV12-3 or TRBV12-4 and TRBJ2-7; 8 bases are a match to TRBD2. This CDR3 is 16 amino acids long. Germline trimming cut 6 bases from V and 3 bases from J; bases unmatched to any gene: 13. The CDR3 sequence is CASSNALAGKNYEQYF. CDR3 DNA: TGTGCCAGCAGCAACGCATTAGCGGGAAAAAACTACGAGCAGTACTTC.

This sequence joins TRBV11-3 and TRBJ2-5; D perhaps matches TRBD2 (6 bases). Germline V lookup: CDR1 SGHNT, CDR2 YENEEA. V was cut by 7 bases and J by 5 bases, with 14 bases left in between. The CDR3 length is 13 residues. The CDR3 coding sequence is TGTGCCAGCACCACTAGCTGGGGGGAGACCCAGTACTTC. It encodes CASTTSWGETQYF.

Ten or more counts support this clonotype. V usage is TRBV5-1 and J usage is TRBJ2-7; 10 bases are shared with TRBD2. Germline V gives CDR1 SGHRS, CDR2 YFSETQ. Unmatched junction bases numbered 7, after V lost 0 bases and J lost 7 bases. The CDR3 length is 15 residues. CDR3 sequence (DNA): TGCGCCAGCAGCTTGGTACTAGCGGGAAGTGGTGAGCAGTACTTC. Translated: CASSLVLAGSGEQYF.

This clonotype was counted many times. The chain employs TRBV3-1 and TRBJ1-1; TRBD1 agrees at 7 bases. Germline V lookup: CDR1 LGHDT, CDR2 YNNKEL (reference sequence). V lost 1 base, J lost 6 bases, and 2 bases stayed unmatched. This CDR3 spans 13 amino acids. In DNA, the CDR3 is TGTGCCAGCAGCCAAGGGGACAGACCTGAAGCTTTCTTT. Residues: CASSQGDRPEAFF. Looking up the rest from reference TRBV3-1 and TRBJ1-1 gives the full variable domain: DTAVSQTPKYLVTQMGNDKSIKCEQNLGHDTMYWYKQDSKKFLKIMFSYNNKELIINETVPNRFSPKSPDKAHLNLHINSLELGDSAVYFCASSQGDRPEAFFGQGTRLTVV.

This clonotype was seen many times. The rearrangement joins TRBV30 to TRBJ1-1; TRBD1 aligns across 7 bases. Losses at the gene ends were 2 bases for V and 4 bases for J; bases not matched to a gene: 7. This CDR3 has 14 amino acids. The germline CDR1 and CDR2 sequences are GTSNPN and SVGIG (reference sequence). As DNA, the CDR3 is TGTGCCTGGAGTAACAGGGGAGGGAGCACTGAAGCTTTCTTT. It translates to CAWSNRGGSTEAFF.

This clonotype was picked up many times. V and J are TRBV30 and TRBJ1-1, with 7 bases identical to TRBD1. The germline gives CDR1 GTSNPN, CDR2 SVGIG (reference sequence). CDR3 length equals 15 residues. With V trimmed by 4 bases and J by 0 bases, 8 bases remained unmatched. The CDR3 region is CAWTGTARLNTEAFF. In DNA form, the CDR3 reads TGTGCCTGGACCGGGACAGCCAGATTGAACACTGAAGCTTTCTTT.

This clonotype occurred many times. The V call is TRBV10-3, the J call TRBJ2-7, with D maybe TRBD1 (7 bases). CDR3 size: 14 residues. Trimming stripped 7 bases from V and 8 bases from J, with 21 bases between. The germline V gene encodes CDR1 ENHRY and CDR2 SYGVKD. DNA for the CDR3: TGTGCCATCACCGCGGGACAGTGGGCATTGAAGCAGTACTTC. Residues: CAITAGQWALKQYF.

This clonotype was detected ten times or more. The J gene is TRBJ2-7, the V gene TRBV20-1; D unresolved. There are 15 residues in the CDR3. The V end lost 3 bases, the J end lost 3 bases, and 18 bases lay between the germline ends. CDR1 DFQATT and CDR2 SNEGSKA come from the germline V gene (reference sequence). The CDR3 region is CSASAQRYTNYEQYF. In nucleotides, the CDR3 is TGCAGTGCTAGCGCCCAACGCTATACTAACTACGAGCAGTACTTC.

This rearrangement joins TRBV20-1 to TRBJ2-7; D may be TRBD1 or TRBD2 (5 bases each). The CDR3 contains 15 residues. Between the trimmed V and J ends, which lost 4 bases and 7 bases, there was a span of 23 bases. The germline CDR1 and CDR2 sequences are DFQATT and SNEGSKA (reference sequence). CDR3 coding DNA: TGCAGTGCTAATGGCCCTCAGCCTAACTGGGGGGAGCAGTACTTC. This sequence encodes CSANGPQPNWGEQYF.

This chain links TRBV12-3 or TRBV12-4 with TRBJ2-5; 14 nucleotides align to TRBD2. Trimming removed 7 bases from V and 3 bases from J; junction bases left unmatched: 7. This CDR3 comprises 16 residues. In DNA, the CDR3 is TGTGCCAGCACCGCCGAGGGACTAGCGGGAGAAGAGACCCAGTACTTC. Protein product: CASTAEGLAGEETQYF.

This clonotype has more than one count but fewer than ten. The CDR3 loop reads CASSSTRKGLAKNIQYF. CDR3 in DNA: TGTGCCAGCAGCTCAACTCGGAAAGGGCTAGCCAAAAACATTCAGTACTTC. The chain uses TRBV7-8 and TRBJ2-4; D is ambiguous. The CDR3 contains 17 residues. V was cut by 4 bases and J by 0 bases, with 16 bases left in between. Germline values: CDR1 SGHVS, CDR2 FQNEAQ. The full variable domain, rest sourced from reference TRBV7-8 and TRBJ2-4, is GAGVSQSPRYKVAKRGQDVALRCDPISGHVSLFWYQQALGQGPEFLTYFQNEAQLDKSGLPSDRFFAERPEGSVSTLKIQRTQQEDSAVYLCASSSTRKGLAKNIQYFGAGTRLSVL.

In DNA form, the CDR3 reads TGTGCCAGCTCACCGACGACAGGCCAAGAGACCCAGTACTTC. This codes for CASSPTTGQETQYF. The rearrangement uses TRBV18 and TRBJ2-5, with a tentative D call TRBD1 (6 bases). Trimming removed 3 bases from V and 1 base from J, with 9 bases in between. CDR3 length: 14 amino acids. The germline gives CDR1 KGHSH, CDR2 LQKENI.

Ten or more counts support this clonotype. This chain links TRBV6-4 with TRBJ2-2; 10 nucleotides match TRBD2. The CDR3 is 17 residues long. The germline CDR1 and CDR2 sequences are MRHNA and SNTAGT. V shed 3 bases, J shed 6 bases, and the junction held 10 bases outside the gene matches. CDR3 protein: CASSDRLAGVRAGELFF. As DNA, the CDR3 is TGTGCCAGCAGTGATCGCCTAGCGGGAGTTAGGGCCGGGGAGCTGTTTTTT.

This clonotype was picked up many times. This chain joins TRBV29-1 and TRBJ1-3; D remains unclear. The CDR3 is 14 amino acids. Germline assignment: CDR1 SQVTM and CDR2 ANQGSEA. V lost 3 bases to trimming and J lost 0 bases, with 9 bases between them. The CDR3 DNA follows: TGCAGCGTTGAGGAGGTTGACTCTGGAAACACCATATATTTT. As protein: CSVEEVDSGNTIYF. Supplemented by reference TRBV29-1 and TRBJ1-3, the full variable domain reads SAVISQKPSRDICQRGTSLTIQCQVDSQVTMMFWYRQQPGQSLTLIATANQGSEATYESGFVIDKFPISRPNLTFSTLTVSNMSPEDSSIYLCSVEEVDSGNTIYFGEGSWLTVV.

The J gene is TRBJ2-6, the V gene TRBV6-2 or TRBV6-3; no definite D call. Trimming took 0 bases from V and 3 from J, leaving 9 bases between them. The CDR3 has 16 amino acids. Germline V gene sequence: CDR1 MNHEY, CDR2 SVGEGT. The CDR3 here is CASSYSTGLGANVLTF. CDR3 coding DNA: TGTGCCAGCAGTTACTCTACCGGGCTTGGGGCCAACGTCCTGACTTTC.

This clonotype appeared many times. The chain's CDR3 is CAITDRGKEDEAFF. The CDR3 bases are TGTGCCATCACAGACAGGGGGAAAGAGGATGAAGCTTTCTTT. The gene calls are TRBV10-3 and TRBJ1-1; 9 nucleotides agree with TRBD1. Trimming took 7 bases from V and 7 from J; bases not matched to a gene: 10. CDR1 and CDR2 (germline): ENHRY, SYGVKD. CDR3 size: 14 residues.

This clonotype appeared many times. The rearrangement links TRBV25-1 to TRBJ2-2; D might be TRBD2 (5 bases). Germline CDR1 and CDR2: MGHDK and SYGVNS. CDR3 length: 15 amino acids. V lost 5 bases and J lost 8, with 18 bases in between. The CDR3 nucleotides are TGTGCCAGCAGTCCTAGCAGGAGTGTTGATGGGGAGCTGTTTTTT. The encoded protein is CASSPSRSVDGELFF.

This clonotype occurred many times. Here the CDR3 DNA reads TGTGCCACCAGTGATGTGGGACAGGGAGGAGAGACCCAGTACTTC. Its translation is CATSDVGQGGETQYF. The chain combines TRBV24-1 with TRBJ2-5; TRBD1 aligns across 9 bases. CDR3 length equals 15 residues. The germline V gene has CDR1 KGHDR and CDR2 SFDVKD. J gave up 4 bases and V 3 bases, and 5 bases lay outside the gene matches.

This clonotype was recorded at least ten times. This chain uses TRBV5-1 with TRBJ2-5; D unresolved. With 4 bases removed from V and 1 base from J, the gap between germline ends came to 14 bases. The CDR3 runs to 15 residues. The germline V gene has CDR1 SGHRS and CDR2 YFSETQ. In DNA, the CDR3 is TGCGCCAGCAGCCCCGGAATCCTAGGCCAAGAGACCCAGTACTTC. Its translation is CASSPGILGQETQYF.

The sample holds many counts of this clonotype. The chain couples TRBV11-2 to TRBJ1-2, with D perhaps matching TRBD1 (5 bases). Germline lookup yields CDR1 SGHAT and CDR2 FQNNGV. V was pared by 0 bases and J by 9 bases, with 14 bases between. The CDR3 totals 14 residues. Here the CDR3 DNA reads TGTGCCAGCAGCTTAGATCGGGGGGGGGAAAGCTACACCTTC. This encodes CASSLDRGGESYTF.

V usage is TRBV7-2 and J usage is TRBJ2-7, with 8 bases fitting TRBD2. The CDR3 contains 15 residues. CDR1 and CDR2 from the germline V gene are SGHTA and FQGNSA. Trimming took 5 bases from V and 4 from J; bases not matched to a gene: 10. The CDR3 DNA sequence: TGTGCCAGCAGCCCCCGTAGCGGGATAGAGTACGAGCAGTACTTC. Its translation: CASSPRSGIEYEQYF.

This clonotype occurred many times. V usage is TRBV5-1 and J usage is TRBJ2-4; D perhaps matches TRBD1 (5 bases). Per the germline V gene, CDR1 is SGHRS and CDR2 is YFSETQ. V was trimmed by 0 bases and J by 3 bases, leaving 13 bases between them. The CDR3 is made up of 16 amino acids. The CDR3 DNA reads as TGCGCCAGCAGCTTGGTGGGGCTAGGCGGCAAAAACATTCAGTACTTC. This gives the protein CASSLVGLGGKNIQYF.

This sequence joins TRBV2 and TRBJ2-5, with TRBD2 matching 12 bases. Unmatched junction bases numbered 9, after V lost 11 bases and J lost 5 bases. The germline CDR1 and CDR2 sequences are SNHLY and FYNNEI. The CDR3 consists of 14 residues. The DNA of the CDR3 is TGTGCCGGGTCTCCGACTAGCGGGAGTGAGACCCAGTACTTC. This sequence encodes CAGSPTSGSETQYF.